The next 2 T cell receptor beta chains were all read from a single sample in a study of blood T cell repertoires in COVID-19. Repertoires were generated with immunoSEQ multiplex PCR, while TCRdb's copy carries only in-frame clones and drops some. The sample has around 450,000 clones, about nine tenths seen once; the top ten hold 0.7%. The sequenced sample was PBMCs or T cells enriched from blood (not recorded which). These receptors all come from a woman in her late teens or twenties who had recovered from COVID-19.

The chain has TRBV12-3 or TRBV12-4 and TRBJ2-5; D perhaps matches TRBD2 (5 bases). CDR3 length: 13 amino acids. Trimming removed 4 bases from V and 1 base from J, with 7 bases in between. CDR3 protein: CASSYGIQETQYF. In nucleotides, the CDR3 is TGTGCCAGCAGTTACGGGATCCAAGAGACCCAGTACTTC.

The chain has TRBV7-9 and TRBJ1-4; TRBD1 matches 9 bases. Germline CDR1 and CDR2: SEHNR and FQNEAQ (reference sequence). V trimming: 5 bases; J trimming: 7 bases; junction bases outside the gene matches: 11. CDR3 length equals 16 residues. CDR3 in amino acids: CASSGDSGQGSEKLFF. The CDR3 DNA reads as TGTGCCAGCAGCGGGGACTCAGGACAGGGGAGTGAAAAACTGTTTTTT.